This is a list of T cell receptor beta chains from one sample in a study of control samples from healthy donors and cancer patients. Assay: immunoSEQ multiplex PCR; the TCRdb copy retains only in-frame clones and omits some. In the table there are tens of thousands of clones, roughly 90% of which are singletons. Sequenced sample: PBMCs. The receptor source for this set is a woman between 40 and 55 years old with head and neck cancer. Each CDR3 is given with its conserved first and last residue.

j_call v_call cdr3_aa
TRBJ2-1 TRBV5-1 CASRDGLAGNEQFF
TRBJ2-1 TRBV5-1 CASRPSRSRGGNNEQFF
TRBJ2-3 TRBV9 CASSPPTDTQYF
TRBJ1-2 TRBV14 CASSGPGQGADYGYTF
TRBJ1-1 TRBV11-2 CASSPGLSYDNTEAFF
TRBJ2-7 TRBV15 CATSRVGGGGAYEQYF
TRBJ1-1 TRBV18 CASSQDSGGTEAFF
TRBJ2-3 TRBV4-2 CASSPGASGAPTDTQYF
TRBJ1-2 TRBV12-3/TRBV12-4 CASRRGDRGYTF
TRBJ1-1 TRBV7-3 CASSFKERSEAFF
TRBJ2-1 TRBV4-1 CASSRGPTGGLERSSSYNEQFF
TRBJ2-6 TRBV11-2 CASSLALGANVLTF
TRBJ1-4 TRBV18 CASSPRQGAEEKLFF
TRBJ2-1 TRBV18 CASSSVAGEEARFF
TRBJ1-4 TRBV2 CASTPGTGGALWEKLFF
TRBJ1-6 TRBV4-1 CASSQDEGTSPLHF
TRBJ1-1 TRBV11-2 CASSLDLSAGKKAFF
TRBJ1-2 TRBV5-4 CASSFKGANYGYTF
TRBJ2-2 TRBV3-1/TRBV3-2 CASSQFSDRGELFF
TRBJ2-2 TRBV2 CASSGRLAGDTGELFF
TRBJ1-2 TRBV27 CASSLSKGAEGYTF
TRBJ2-2 TRBV19 CASSPPTGGTGELFF
TRBJ1-2 TRBV3-1/TRBV3-2 CASRGPGAYGYTF
TRBJ1-3 TRBV30 CAWIKGNGNTIYF
TRBJ1-2 TRBV27 CASSPQRDRGFGYTF
TRBJ1-5 TRBV5-1 CASSFGDSNQPQHF
TRBJ1-1 TRBV4-1 CASSQNAPGNTEAFF
TRBJ2-1 TRBV13 CASSRWTSGSSYNEQFF
TRBJ1-5 TRBV5-5 CASSPTAWGTGKQPQHF